This T cell receptor (beta chain) was profiled in a study of blood T cell repertoires in COVID-19. Study details: T cells, B-cell-depleted T cells, or PBMCs supplied cDNA or gDNA.

Seattle's enrolled individuals joined amid active infection and were then monitored longitudinally. The CDR3 sequence is 13 residues long. V lost 3 bases, J lost 7 bases, and 7 bases lay in between. The V gene's germline CDR1 is MNHEY and CDR2 SMNVEV (reference sequence). Per the authors' pipeline: Amplification of reference gene primers was used by the study to estimate nucleated cell counts. Clones were sequenced by immunoSEQ multiplex PCR, and TCRdb holds only the in-frame ones, with some missing. The D gene and trimming were derived from the DNA, and the V and J assignments and clone size from that table. The table includes 150,000 or so clones, about 85% detected once.

The chain uses TRBV27 and TRBJ1-6; tentatively, D is TRBD1 (6 bases). The sequence derives from a man aged 60-69 years with COVID-19, enrolled during active disease. Source material: peripheral blood. CDR3 sequence: CASSFRGNSPLHF. The DNA of the CDR3 is TGTGCCAGCAGTTTTAGGGGGAATTCACCCCTCCACTTT.